These 7 T cell receptor beta chains were all obtained from the same sample, sequenced in a study of T cells after yellow fever vaccination. TCRdb recomputed calls from the 5' RACE reads with MiXCR, one row per CDR3 protein. The table has 300,000 to 400,000 distinct CDR3 sequences, approximately 4% seen once. Sequencing used PBMCs, obtained 5 days after the yellow fever booster vaccination. The receptors come from a man between 18 and 35 years old who received the YFV17D yellow fever vaccine.

The V gene is TRBV27, the J gene TRBJ2-1; the match to TRBD1 covers 7 bases. J lost 0 bases, V lost 5 bases, and 13 bases had no gene match. The CDR3 totals 18 residues. Germline values: CDR1 MNHEY, CDR2 SMNVEV (reference sequence). The CDR3 nucleotides read TGTGCCAGCAGTCTGATGAAGACAGGGATCTCCTCCTACAATGAGCAGTTCTTC. Translation: CASSLMKTGISSYNEQFF.

The chain couples TRBV7-8 to TRBJ1-1; D ambiguous. This CDR3 comprises 14 residues. The V and J ends lost 2 bases and 1 base respectively, with 8 bases between them. Per germline, CDR1 SGHVS and CDR2 FQNEAQ. The CDR3 DNA reads TGTGCCAGCAGCTTATTCGGGCAGAACACTGAAGCTTTCTTT. The encoded protein is CASSLFGQNTEAFF.

The chain employs TRBV4-2 and TRBJ2-1; D remains unclear. Trimming stripped 0 bases from V and 8 bases from J, with 11 bases between. CDR3 length: 14 amino acids. Germline CDR1 is LGHNA and CDR2 is YNFKEQ. The CDR3 region has the DNA TGTGCCAGCAGCCAAGAGTTGCTCAACGATGAGCAGTTCTTC. Translating gives CASSQELLNDEQFF.

Ten or more counts support this clonotype. V usage is TRBV20-1 and J usage is TRBJ2-7, with D possibly called TRBD1 or TRBD2 (5 bases each). The CDR3 runs 14 residues. The germline V gene has CDR1 DFQATT and CDR2 SNEGSKA (reference sequence). V gave up 3 bases and J gave up 2 bases, with 14 bases separating them. CDR3: CSASPGLEAYEQYF. CDR3 nucleotides: TGCAGTGCTAGCCCGGGGCTGGAGGCCTACGAGCAGTACTTC.

The genes are TRBV5-4 and TRBJ2-3, with D hard to call. The germline V and J ends were trimmed by 4 bases and 2 bases, with 17 bases remaining between them. The CDR3 has 16 amino acids. In germline, CDR1 is SGHNT, CDR2 YYREEE (reference sequence). The CDR3 protein is CASSPWLGGPTDTQYF. The CDR3 bases are TGTGCCAGCAGCCCGTGGCTGGGCGGCCCCACAGATACGCAGTATTTT.

This chain uses TRBV7-3 with TRBJ1-1; perhaps TRBD1 as D (6 bases). The CDR3 length is 14 residues. Trimming removed 4 bases from V and 3 bases from J, with 12 bases in between. The germline V gene has CDR1 SGHTA and CDR2 FQGTGA. In nucleotides, the CDR3 is TGTGCCAGCAGCTCCGGGGGGGGGCACACTGAAGCTTTCTTT. The encoded protein is CASSSGGGHTEAFF.

The V call is TRBV15, the J call TRBJ1-5, with D tentatively TRBD1 (5 bases). This CDR3 comprises 15 residues. The V gene lost 3 bases and the J gene lost 2 bases, with 11 bases spanning the gap. Germline values: CDR1 LNHNV, CDR2 YYDKDF (reference sequence). CDR3 amino acids: CATSSGGVGNQPQHF. In DNA, the CDR3 is TGTGCCACCAGCAGTGGAGGGGTGGGCAATCAGCCCCAGCATTTT. The whole variable domain, remainder taken from reference TRBV15 and TRBJ1-5, is DAMVIQNPRYQVTQFGKPVTLSCSQTLNHNVMYWYQQKSSQAPKLLFHYYDKDFNNEADTPDNFQSRRPNTSFCFLDIRSPGLGDTAMYLCATSSGGVGNQPQHFGDGTRLSIL.